One and the same sample provided the 11 T cell receptor beta chains below, sequenced in a study of vaccination and CD4 T cells after COVID-19. The treatment: approximately 9-day PBMC culture with coronavirus spike peptide pools or control peptides (ViraFEST assay). Their recognized antigens are unknown. CD4+ T cells that had been cultured provided DNA sequenced with the Oncomine TCR Beta short-read assay. Using its own MiXCR run on the PCR reads, TCRdb lists one record per CDR3 protein. The sample contains approximately 17,000 distinct CDR3 sequences, approximately 58% of which appear only once. The material sequenced was CD4+ T cells from blood, cultured in vitro. These receptors all stem from a human donor who had recovered from COVID-19.

The rearrangement joins TRBV2 to TRBJ2-5, with D perhaps TRBD2 (5 bases). The CDR3 length is 13 residues. Germline CDR1 is SNHLY and CDR2 is FYNNEI. V was cut by 10 bases and J by 7 bases, with 19 bases left in between. The CDR3 loop reads CATDGSGWGTQYF. Here the CDR3 DNA reads TGTGCCACTGATGGCAGCGGATGGGGGACCCAGTACTTC.

V and J are TRBV20-1 and TRBJ2-3, with 11 bases fitting TRBD2. V shed 5 bases, J shed 3 bases, and the junction held 7 bases outside the gene matches. This CDR3 is built from 15 residues. Per the germline V gene, CDR1 is DFQATT and CDR2 is SNEGSKA (reference sequence). The CDR3 protein is CSAFIAGGPTDTQYF. The CDR3 DNA sequence: TGCAGTGCTTTCATAGCGGGGGGGCCGACAGATACGCAGTATTTT.

V gene TRBV7-3 combines with J gene TRBJ2-2; D remains ambiguous. V was cut by 2 bases and J by 0 bases, with 4 bases left in between. The germline V gene encodes CDR1 SGHTA and CDR2 FQGTGA. The length of the CDR3 is 14 residues. The CDR3 spells CASSLGTNTGELFF. CDR3 sequence (DNA): TGTGCCAGCAGCTTAGGGACGAACACCGGGGAGCTGTTTTTT.

The V and J genes are TRBV11-3 and TRBJ2-7, with D maybe TRBD1 (8 bases). The CDR3 extends over 14 amino acids. V was cut by 5 bases and J by 2 bases, with 13 bases left in between. Looked up from germline, CDR1 is SGHNT and CDR2 is YENEEA. The CDR3 spells CASSQGAGAYEQYF. DNA for the CDR3: TGTGCCAGCAGCCAGGGGGCGGGAGCCTACGAGCAGTACTTC.

The chain recombines TRBV18 with TRBJ1-1, with a tentative D call TRBD1 (6 bases). The CDR3 runs to 13 residues. CDR1 is KGHSH, CDR2 LQKENI, per germline. V dropped 6 bases and J dropped 4 bases, with 12 bases sitting between them. CDR3 nucleotide sequence: TGTGCCAGCTCGCTTACAGGGATCACTGAAGCTTTCTTT. This encodes CASSLTGITEAFF.

The J gene is TRBJ2-3, the V gene TRBV5-4, with 12 bases fitting TRBD2. The CDR3 contains 15 residues. Trimming at V came to 4 bases and at J to 3 bases, leaving 3 bases not matched to a gene. Germline values: CDR1 SGHNT, CDR2 YYREEE (reference sequence). This chain's CDR3 is CASSPTSGSTDTQYF. As DNA, the CDR3 is TGTGCCAGCAGCCCGACTAGCGGGAGTACAGATACGCAGTATTTT.

The J gene is TRBJ2-7, the V gene TRBV2, with 9 bases that match TRBD1. V shed 1 base, J shed 6 bases, and the junction held 7 bases outside the gene matches. This CDR3 spans 15 amino acids. Germline V gives CDR1 SNHLY, CDR2 FYNNEI. CDR3 DNA sequence: TGTGCCAGCAGTGAAGGGGGACAGGGATTTGCCGAGCAGTACTTC. It translates to CASSEGGQGFAEQYF.

This clonotype was observed a handful of times. The chain recombines TRBV6-8 with TRBJ1-2; 10 bases line up with TRBD1. Germline lookup yields CDR1 MNHGY and CDR2 SAAAGT. The CDR3 totals 15 residues. V was pared by 2 bases and J by 9 bases, with 9 bases of the junction left unmatched. CDR3 protein: CASSYTPGQGMSYTF. The CDR3 DNA follows: TGTGCCAGCAGTTACACTCCGGGACAGGGGATGAGCTACACCTTC.

The rearrangement links TRBV6-1 to TRBJ1-2; TRBD1 is a possible D gene (5 bases). Trimming stripped 5 bases from V and 2 bases from J, with 9 bases between. The CDR3 sequence is 13 residues long. Germline V gene sequence: CDR1 MNHNS, CDR2 SASEGT. The CDR3 bases are TGTGCCAGCAGTCTACAGGTGAACTATGGCTACACCTTC. Protein sequence: CASSLQVNYGYTF.

The chain is built from TRBV5-6 and TRBJ2-5; tentatively, D is TRBD1 (5 bases). The CDR3 has 14 residues. CDR1 is SGHDT and CDR2 is YYEEEE in the germline V gene. Trimming left V 3 bases short and J 2 bases short, with 11 bases between. CDR3 in DNA: TGTGCCAGCAGCTCAGGGTCTCTACAAGAGACCCAGTACTTC. Translated, it gives CASSSGSLQETQYF.

This clonotype was seen a few times. The gene calls are TRBV7-9 and TRBJ2-2, with D perhaps matching TRBD1 (7 bases). The CDR3 has 17 residues. Trimming removed 5 bases at V and 2 bases at J, with 18 bases between. Germline assignment: CDR1 SEHNR and CDR2 FQNEAQ (reference sequence). CDR3 DNA sequence: TGTGCCAGCAGCCCCTATGGAGGGGGCACTAACACCGGGGAGCTGTTTTTT. Its translation: CASSPYGGGTNTGELFF.